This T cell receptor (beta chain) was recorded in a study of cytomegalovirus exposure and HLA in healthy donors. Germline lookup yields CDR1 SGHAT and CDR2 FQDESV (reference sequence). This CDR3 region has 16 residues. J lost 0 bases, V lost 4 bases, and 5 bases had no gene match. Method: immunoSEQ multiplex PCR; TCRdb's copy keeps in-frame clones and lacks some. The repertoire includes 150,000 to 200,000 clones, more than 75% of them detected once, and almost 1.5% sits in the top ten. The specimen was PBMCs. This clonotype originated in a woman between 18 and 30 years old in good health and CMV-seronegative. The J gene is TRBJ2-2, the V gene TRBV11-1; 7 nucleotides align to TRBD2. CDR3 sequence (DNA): TGTGCCAGCAGCTCTTGGGCGGGGGCGAACACCGGGGAGCTGTTTTTT. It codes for CASSSWAGANTGELFF.